This is a list of T cell receptor beta chains from one sample in a study of type 1 regulatory T cells. No cognate antigen is known for these TCRs. TCRdb recomputed calls from the reads with MiXCR, one row per CDR3 protein. The sample shows approximately 45,000 distinct CDR3 sequences, over 9% of them seen only once. Sequencing used cultured non-Tr1 T cells, either the whole culture or a sorted T cell fraction (not recorded which). The receptor source for this set is a human donor in good health. CDR3s include the opening cysteine and the closing phenylalanine or tryptophan. The D gene is left open where the match is weak. Only some rows state a clone size, as once, few, many or a class for expanded clones.

V gene	clone size	J gene	D gene	CDR3 protein	CDR3 DNA
TRBV5-4	many	TRBJ2-2	NA	CASSAAPNTGELFF	TGTGCCAGCAGCGCCGCCCCGAACACCGGGGAGCTGTTTTTT
TRBV7-2	many	TRBJ1-2	NA	CASSSLYSYGYTF	TGTGCCAGCAGCTCCCTTTATAGCTATGGCTACACCTTC
TRBV20-1	NA	TRBJ2-1	NA	CSASSGMIYNEQFF	TGCAGTGCTAGTTCCGGGATGATCTACAATGAGCAGTTCTTC
TRBV7-3	many	TRBJ1-1	NA	CASSLQQNTEAFF	TGTGCCAGCAGCTTACAGCAGAACACTGAAGCTTTCTTT
TRBV5-4	NA	TRBJ2-3	NA	CASSARSRDTQYF	TGTGCCAGCAGCGCAAGGTCCCGAGATACGCAGTATTTT
TRBV20-1	many	TRBJ2-5	NA	CSAPKAGTTQETQYF	TGCAGTGCTCCTAAGGCGGGTACTACTCAAGAGACCCAGTACTTC
TRBV7-9	many	TRBJ1-1	NA	CASSLDQGVVNTEAFF	TGTGCCAGCAGCTTAGACCAGGGTGTAGTGAACACTGAAGCTTTCTTT
TRBV28	NA	TRBJ2-7	NA	CVSSGVEQYF	TGTGTCAGCAGTGGGGTCGAGCAGTACTTC
TRBV19	NA	TRBJ2-1	TRBD2	CASMTPPSRGYNEQFF	TGTGCCAGTATGACCCCCCCGTCGCGGGGGTACAATGAGCAGTTCTTC
TRBV20-1	many	TRBJ1-6	NA	CSAEEGNSPLHF	TGCAGTGCTGAGGAGGGGAATTCACCCCTCCACTTT
TRBV7-2	many	TRBJ1-5	NA	CASSPRLEGHQPQHF	TGTGCCAGCAGCCCCAGGTTGGAGGGGCATCAGCCCCAGCATTTT
TRBV7-2	many	TRBJ2-7	NA	CASSRLVGFYEQYF	TGTGCCAGCTCAAGACTAGTAGGGTTTTACGAGCAGTACTTC
TRBV15	medium-sized	TRBJ2-1	NA	CATSSATGTTNEQFF	TGTGCCACCAGCAGTGCGACCGGGACCACCAATGAGCAGTTCTTC
TRBV20-1	few	TRBJ2-7	TRBD2	CSARNSGGPHYEQYF	TGCAGTGCTAGAAACAGCGGGGGACCCCACTACGAGCAGTACTTC
TRBV20-1	NA	TRBJ2-7	NA	CSARDGPHYEQYF	TGCAGTGCTAGAGATGGGCCACACTACGAGCAGTACTTC
TRBV7-2	few	TRBJ1-3	NA	CASSLEWGTGNTIYF	TGTGCCAGCAGCTTAGAGTGGGGGACTGGAAACACCATATATTTT
TRBV20-1	many	TRBJ2-7	TRBD2	CSARALAGLTREQYF	TGCAGTGCTAGAGCCCTAGCGGGACTCACGCGCGAGCAGTACTTC
TRBV19	NA	TRBJ2-2	NA	CASSIDRGGELFF	TGTGCCAGTAGTATAGACCGTGGCGGGGAGCTGTTTTTT
TRBV5-1	NA	TRBJ2-5	TRBD2	CASRSSGSFNSYQETQYF	TGCGCCAGCAGATCTAGCGGCTCCTTTAATTCGTACCAAGAGACCCAGTACTTC
TRBV11-3	many	TRBJ1-1	NA	CASSFQSSTEAFF	TGTGCCAGCAGCTTCCAGTCGTCCACTGAAGCTTTCTTT
TRBV20-1	many	TRBJ2-5	TRBD2	CSAPGLAGGPSF	TGCAGTGCCCCGGGACTAGCGGGAGGGCCCTCTTTC
TRBV20-1	many	TRBJ2-5	TRBD2	CSAGTSGSGETQYF	TGCAGTGCCGGGACTAGCGGGAGTGGAGAGACCCAGTACTTC
TRBV12-3/TRBV12-4	many	TRBJ1-2	TRBD1	CASSPTAQGNYGYTF	TGTGCCAGCAGCCCTACAGCACAGGGGAACTATGGCTACACCTTC
TRBV7-9	many	TRBJ2-3	TRBD2	CASSGTGRDTQYF	TGTGCCAGCAGTGGGACCGGGAGGGATACGCAGTATTTT
TRBV6-2/TRBV6-3	few	TRBJ2-2	NA	CASGIAAQKGELFF	TGTGCCAGCGGGATAGCGGCCCAAAAGGGGGAGCTGTTTTTT
TRBV5-1	many	TRBJ1-1	NA	CASSADKAHEAFF	TGCGCCAGCAGCGCAGACAAGGCCCATGAAGCTTTCTTT
TRBV20-1	NA	TRBJ2-7	NA	CSAPAGGFGEQYF	TGCAGTGCCCCGGCGGGTGGCTTTGGCGAGCAGTACTTC
TRBV6-1	few	TRBJ2-1	TRBD2	CASITGTSGYNEQFF	TGTGCCAGCATAACCGGGACTAGCGGATACAATGAGCAGTTCTTC
TRBV24-1	many	TRBJ1-2	TRBD1	CATSLGQGYGYTF	TGTGCCACCAGCTTGGGACAGGGATATGGCTACACCTTC
TRBV20-1	few	TRBJ1-6	NA	CSAKDGVGSPLHF	TGCAGTGCGAAGGATGGGGTTGGGTCACCCCTCCACTTT
TRBV20-1	NA	TRBJ2-1	TRBD2	CSALAGGPSEQFF	TGCAGTGCTCTAGCGGGAGGGCCCTCTGAGCAGTTCTTC
TRBV20-1	few	TRBJ2-7	TRBD2	CSARDRPGGMGYEQYF	TGCAGTGCTAGAGATCGACCGGGGGGGATGGGCTACGAGCAGTACTTC
TRBV5-1	NA	TRBJ2-7	NA	CASSVTGISSEQYF	TGCGCCAGCAGCGTAACCGGGATTAGCTCAGAGCAGTACTTC
TRBV19	many	TRBJ2-1	NA	CASRSRYNEQFF	TGTGCCAGTAGGTCCCGATACAATGAGCAGTTCTTC
TRBV7-2	many	TRBJ2-7	TRBD2	CASSIAGGPYEQYF	TGTGCCAGCAGCATAGCGGGAGGGCCCTACGAGCAGTACTTC
TRBV7-2	few	TRBJ1-3	NA	CASSFLGRGNTIYF	TGTGCCAGCAGCTTTTTAGGAAGGGGAAACACCATATATTTT
TRBV5-1	many	TRBJ1-4	TRBD1	CASSLRGPANEKLFF	TGCGCCAGCAGTCTGAGGGGGCCGGCTAATGAAAAACTGTTTTTT
TRBV5-1	many	TRBJ2-2	TRBD2	CASSPGTSGNTGELFF	TGCGCCAGCAGCCCCGGGACTAGCGGGAACACCGGGGAGCTGTTTTTT
TRBV2	NA	TRBJ1-6	NA	CASNEGQASIPPLHF	TGTGCCAGCAACGAGGGGCAGGCCTCAATTCCACCCCTCCACTTT
TRBV5-1	few	TRBJ2-1	NA	CASYRDGSSYNEQFF	TGCGCCAGTTACCGGGACGGGAGCTCCTACAATGAGCAGTTCTTC
TRBV7-8	many	TRBJ1-2	NA	CASSVTDKGATNYGYTF	TGTGCCAGCAGCGTTACTGACAAAGGGGCCACCAACTATGGCTACACCTTC
TRBV5-1	many	TRBJ1-2	NA	CASSPTGLYGYTF	TGCGCCAGCAGCCCAACAGGGCTCTATGGCTACACCTTC
TRBV20-1	few	TRBJ2-7	TRBD1	CSAPRTGTYEQYF	TGCAGTGCCCCCCGGACAGGGACCTACGAGCAGTACTTC
TRBV6-5	many	TRBJ1-3	NA	CASSYSMGPGNTIYF	TGTGCCAGCAGTTACTCGATGGGTCCTGGAAACACCATATATTTT
TRBV11-2	NA	TRBJ2-7	TRBD2	CASSVSSGTREGYF	TGTGCCAGCAGCGTATCTAGCGGGACGAGGGAGGGGTACTTC
TRBV24-1	many	TRBJ1-1	NA	CATSDDHGPAFF	TGTGCCACCAGTGATGATCATGGACCAGCTTTCTTT